This entry features one T cell receptor beta chain sequence. The data stem from a study of tumor-infiltrating lymphocytes in oesophageal squamous cell carcinoma. V was clipped by 1 base and J by 7 bases, with 7 bases between them. CDR3 length equals 13 residues. Per the germline V gene, CDR1 is SEHNR and CDR2 is FQNEAQ (reference sequence). A single record per CDR3 protein comes from TCRdb applying MiXCR to the PCR reads. The table lists 12,000 or so distinct CDR3 sequences, around 55% of them singletons, with roughly 40% in the top ten. Input material: esophageal tumor tissue. The receptor was derived from a female donor with esophageal squamous cell carcinoma. The rearrangement uses TRBV7-9 and TRBJ2-2; D is undetermined. CDR3 coding DNA: TGTGCCAGCAGCTTAGGGAATGACGGGGAGCTGTTTTTT. Its protein is CASSLGNDGELFF.